The clone carrying this TCR beta chain occurred a few times. The data are from a study of early T cells in non-severe SARS-CoV-2 infection. Study-wide background: Bulk RNA from unsorted whole blood was sequenced; chains were unpaired.

Individual cDNA molecules received unique molecular identifiers during library preparation. A single record per CDR3 protein comes from TCRdb applying MiXCR to the 5' RACE reads. The data hold fewer than 80,000 distinct CDR3 sequences, with over 9% observed a single time. The V end was cut by 4 bases, the J end by 2 bases, with 14 bases between. This CDR3 spans 16 amino acids. Germline lookup yields CDR1 SGHDN and CDR2 FVKESK. Sample: whole blood. The rearrangement joins TRBV14 to TRBJ1-4, with TRBD1 as a possible D gene (5 bases). The receptor was derived from an adult who was a healthcare worker with PCR-confirmed SARS-CoV-2 infection or an uninfected control (not recorded which). CDR3 region: CASSPFGHSTNEKLFF. In nucleotides, the CDR3 is TGTGCCAGCAGCCCCTTCGGACACTCCACTAATGAAAAACTGTTTTTT.